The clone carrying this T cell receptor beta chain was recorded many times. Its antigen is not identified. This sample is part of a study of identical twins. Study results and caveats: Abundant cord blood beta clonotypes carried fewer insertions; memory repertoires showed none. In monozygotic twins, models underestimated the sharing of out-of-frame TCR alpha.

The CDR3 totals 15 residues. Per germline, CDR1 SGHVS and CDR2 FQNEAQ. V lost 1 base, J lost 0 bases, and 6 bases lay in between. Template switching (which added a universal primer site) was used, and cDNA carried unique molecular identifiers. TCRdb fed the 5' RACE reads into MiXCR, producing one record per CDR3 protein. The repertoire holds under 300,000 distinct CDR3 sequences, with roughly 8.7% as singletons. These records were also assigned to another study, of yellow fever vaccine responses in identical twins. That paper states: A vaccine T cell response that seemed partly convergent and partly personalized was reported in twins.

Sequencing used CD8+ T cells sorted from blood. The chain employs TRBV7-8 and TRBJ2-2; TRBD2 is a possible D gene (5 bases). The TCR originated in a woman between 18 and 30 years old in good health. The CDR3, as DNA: TGTGCCAGCAGCTTAGTCGGGGCGAACACCGGGGAGCTGTTTTTT. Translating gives CASSLVGANTGELFF.